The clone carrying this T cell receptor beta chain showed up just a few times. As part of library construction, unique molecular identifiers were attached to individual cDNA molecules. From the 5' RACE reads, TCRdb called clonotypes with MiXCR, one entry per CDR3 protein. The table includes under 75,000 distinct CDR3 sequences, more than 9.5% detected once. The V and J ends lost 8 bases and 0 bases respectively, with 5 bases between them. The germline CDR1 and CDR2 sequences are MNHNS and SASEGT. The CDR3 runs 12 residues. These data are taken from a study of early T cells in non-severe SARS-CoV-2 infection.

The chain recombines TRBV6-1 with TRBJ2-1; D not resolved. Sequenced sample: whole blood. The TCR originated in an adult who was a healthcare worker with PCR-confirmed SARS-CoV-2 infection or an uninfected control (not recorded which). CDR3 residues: CASYSSYNEQFF. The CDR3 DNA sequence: TGTGCCAGCTACAGCTCCTACAATGAGCAGTTCTTC.